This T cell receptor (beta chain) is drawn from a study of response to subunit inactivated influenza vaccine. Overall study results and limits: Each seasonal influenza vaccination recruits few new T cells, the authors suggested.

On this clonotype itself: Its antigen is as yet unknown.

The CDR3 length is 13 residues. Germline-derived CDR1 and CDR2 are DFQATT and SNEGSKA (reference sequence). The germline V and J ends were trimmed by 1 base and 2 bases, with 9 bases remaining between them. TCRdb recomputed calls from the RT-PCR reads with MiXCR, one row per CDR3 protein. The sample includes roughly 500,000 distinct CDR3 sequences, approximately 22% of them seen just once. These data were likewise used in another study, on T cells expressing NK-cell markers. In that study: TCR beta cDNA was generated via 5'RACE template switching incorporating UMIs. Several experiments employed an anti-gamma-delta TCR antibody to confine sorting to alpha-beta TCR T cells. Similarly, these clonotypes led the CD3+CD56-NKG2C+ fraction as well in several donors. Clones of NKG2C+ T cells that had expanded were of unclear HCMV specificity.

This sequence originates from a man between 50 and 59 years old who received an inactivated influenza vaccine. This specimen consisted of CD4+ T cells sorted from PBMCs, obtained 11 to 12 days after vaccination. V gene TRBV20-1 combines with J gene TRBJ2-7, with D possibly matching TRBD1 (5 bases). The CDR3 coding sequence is TGCAGTGCTAGAGTCAGGGTCACCTACGAGCAGTACTTC. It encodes CSARVRVTYEQYF.